This is a list of T cell receptor beta chains from one sample in a study of T cell repertoires in cytomegalovirus infection. These receptors' antigens are unknown. Each CDR3 protein gets one entry after TCRdb re-called the reads with MiXCR. This table has some 500,000 distinct CDR3 sequences, around 35% appearing once. Material: cultured PBMCs, obtained from culture after CMV antigen stimulation. The receptor set was obtained from a human donor in good health (CMV status not recorded). Some clones in this sample may be carry-over from other donors' samples. Each CDR3 is given with its conserved first and last residue. Fields, in order: D gene, clone size, V gene, J gene, CDR3 DNA, CDR3 protein. The D gene is left open where the match is weak. Rows may omit the clone size; those that give it use once, few, many or a size class.

.,.,TRBV4-3,TRBJ1-2,TGCGCCAGCAGCCAAGCGTCGACCGTCTGGAGCTATGGCTACACCTTC,CASSQASTVWSYGYTF
.,few,TRBV7-2,TRBJ2-5,TGTGCCAGCAGCTTAGATCCGGACGCCAATCAGTACTTC,CASSLDPDANQYF
.,few,TRBV5-6,TRBJ1-1,TGTGCCAGCAGTGGCAGGGGTTACACTGAAGCTTTCTTT,CASSGRGYTEAFF
.,few,TRBV27,TRBJ2-2,TGTGCCAGCAGTCTTGGTGCAGGGGCCGGGGAGCTGTTTTTT,CASSLGAGAGELFF
.,few,TRBV20-1,TRBJ2-7,TGCAGTGCTAGGGCCTGGGGGGAGGGGGGGGATGAGCAGTACTTC,CSARAWGEGGDEQYF
.,few,TRBV28,TRBJ2-7,TGTGCCAGCACCCATCCGGGGCCCGGAGGGTCCTACGAGCAGTACTTC,CASTHPGPGGSYEQYF
.,many,TRBV7-8,TRBJ1-4,TGTGCCAGCAGCGTTGGACAGCTGGCAACTAATGAAAAACTGTTTTTT,CASSVGQLATNEKLFF
.,.,TRBV12-3/TRBV12-4,TRBJ1-1,TGTGCCAGCAGTTTGAGGGCGCCGAACACTGAAGCTTTCTTT,CASSLRAPNTEAFF
TRBD1,few,TRBV6-5,TRBJ1-2,TGTGCCAGCAGTTATCAGGGGCGGGGACAGGGATTCTATGGCTACACCTTC,CASSYQGRGQGFYGYTF
.,.,TRBV19,TRBJ1-4,TGTGCCAGTACCCGGAGAGGGACCCACGAAAAACTGTTTTTT,CASTRRGTHEKLFF
TRBD2,.,TRBV7-6,TRBJ2-3,TGTGCCAGCAGGTCTATTCGGGAGGGCCCGGCAGATACGCAGTATTTT,CASRSIREGPADTQYF
.,few,TRBV7-2,TRBJ2-7,TGTGCCAGCAGCTTATACGGGGGCGGGGACGAGCAGTACTTC,CASSLYGGGDEQYF
TRBD2,.,TRBV12-3/TRBV12-4,TRBJ2-2,TGTACCAGCAGTTCACAGACTAGCGGGAGGGGGAACACCGGGGAGCTGTTTTTT,CTSSSQTSGRGNTGELFF
.,many,TRBV7-8,TRBJ2-2,TGTGCCAGCAGCTTGGTAGAAGCCGGGGAGCTGTTTTTT,CASSLVEAGELFF
.,.,TRBV19,TRBJ1-4,TGTGCCAGTAGCCCTAGACAGGCTAACAATGAAAAACTGTTTTTT,CASSPRQANNEKLFF
.,.,TRBV6-2/TRBV6-3,TRBJ2-2,TGTGCCAGCACCTCACCCCTCCCCGGCGCAAACACCCGGGAGCTGTTTTTT,CASTSPLPGANTRELFF
TRBD2,few,TRBV6-1,TRBJ2-7,TGTGCCAGTCAACCGACTAGCGGGAACTACGAGCAGTACTTC,CASQPTSGNYEQYF
.,.,TRBV4-3,TRBJ2-5,TGCGCCAGCAGCCAAGATCTCCCCCCAATCATGGAGACCCAGTACTTC,CASSQDLPPIMETQYF
.,many,TRBV7-2,TRBJ2-2,TGTGCCAGCAGTTTATCCGGATCCACCGGGGAGCTGTTTTTT,CASSLSGSTGELFF
.,few,TRBV7-9,TRBJ2-5,TGTGCCAGCAGCTCCGGACTGACGACAGAGACCCAGTACTTC,CASSSGLTTETQYF
.,.,TRBV12-3/TRBV12-4,TRBJ2-3,TGTGCCAGCAGTTTTAACCCGGGTCGTCGGAGACTAGAGTTCATTGGTCCAGATACGCAGTATTTT,CASSFNPGRRRLEFIGPDTQYF
TRBD2,many,TRBV19,TRBJ2-3,TGTGCCAGTAGTACGACTAGCGGGAGTACTAGCACAGATACGCAGTATTTT,CASSTTSGSTSTDTQYF
.,few,TRBV7-2,TRBJ2-2,TGTGCCAGCAGCTTAGGATGGACTTTGAACACCGGGGAGCTGTTTTTT,CASSLGWTLNTGELFF
TRBD2,many,TRBV28,TRBJ2-7,TGTGCCAGCAGCCCACAAGGAAAACTAGCGGCCAGCTCCTACGAGCAGTACTTC,CASSPQGKLAASSYEQYF
.,.,TRBV27,TRBJ2-3,TGTGCCAGCAGTTTATCGTGGGAGGCCAGGGACCCGACGCAGTATTTT,CASSLSWEARDPTQYF
TRBD1,.,TRBV5-1,TRBJ2-1,TGCGCCAGCAGCTTGGATTCAGGGGGCATGGCTGAGCAGTTCTTC,CASSLDSGGMAEQFF
.,few,TRBV12-3/TRBV12-4,TRBJ1-4,TGTGCCAGCTCGGGCAGTAGGAATGAAAAACTGTTTTTT,CASSGSRNEKLFF
TRBD2,.,TRBV5-5,TRBJ2-6,TGTGCCAGCAGCTCCGGACTAGCGGGAGATGGGGCCAACGTCCTGACTTTC,CASSSGLAGDGANVLTF
.,.,TRBV7-9,TRBJ2-7,TGTGCCAGCACCAGAGCGGGCTACGAGCAGTACTTC,CASTRAGYEQYF
.,few,TRBV7-2,TRBJ2-3,TGTGCCAGCAGCTTAGTGGGTCCGCACACAGATACGCAGTATTTT,CASSLVGPHTDTQYF
.,few,TRBV19,TRBJ2-1,TGTGCCAGTAGTATCCCTTTCGCTGGGCTTGAGCAGTTCTTC,CASSIPFAGLEQFF
.,many,TRBV6-5,TRBJ2-3,TGTGCCAGCAGTCCCACCCGGGGCACAGATACGCAGTATTTT,CASSPTRGTDTQYF
.,.,TRBV5-4,TRBJ2-1,TGTGCCAGCAGCTTACAGGGTTGGCGATACAATGAGCAGTTCTTC,CASSLQGWRYNEQFF
.,few,TRBV6-1,TRBJ2-5,TGTGCCAGCAGTACTACCGGGGACCGAGGGAGATGGACCCAGTACTTC,CASSTTGDRGRWTQYF
.,.,TRBV5-4,TRBJ1-2,TGTGCCAGCAGCCCGTGGACTCCTAACTATGGCTACACCTTC,CASSPWTPNYGYTF
TRBD2,few,TRBV6-5,TRBJ2-7,TGTGCCAGCAGCCATATCATACTAGCGGGAGGACCATCCTACGAGCAGTACTTC,CASSHIILAGGPSYEQYF
.,many,TRBV7-2,TRBJ2-1,TGTGCCAGCAGCCCAGGGGAGGGTGAGCAGTTCTTC,CASSPGEGEQFF
.,.,TRBV9,TRBJ2-7,TGTGCCAGCAGCGTAGCGCCAGGGAACGAGCAGTACTTC,CASSVAPGNEQYF
TRBD1,once,TRBV12-3/TRBV12-4,TRBJ2-3,TGTGCCAGCAGTTTACAAGGGGGCCCCACAGATACGCAGTATTTT,CASSLQGGPTDTQYF
TRBD1,.,TRBV25-1,TRBJ2-7,TGTGCCAGCAGCCCCCCCTACAGGGGCGGCGAGCAGTACTTC,CASSPPYRGGEQYF
TRBD1,.,TRBV5-4,TRBJ2-1,TGTGCCAGCAGCTTAGTCAGGGGGTACAATGAGCAGTTCTTC,CASSLVRGYNEQFF
.,.,TRBV19,TRBJ2-1,TGTGCCAGTAGTATGGGGCTGGGGGGACCCAATGAGCAGTTCTTC,CASSMGLGGPNEQFF
TRBD2,few,TRBV7-2,TRBJ2-7,TGTGCCAGCAGCCACGCAGCGGGGGAGCAGTACTTC,CASSHAAGEQYF
TRBD1,once,TRBV10-3,TRBJ1-3,TGTGCCATCAGTGAGTCGAAACGCAGGGGGTCTGGAAACACCATATATTTT,CAISESKRRGSGNTIYF
.,few,TRBV29-1,TRBJ2-3,TGCAGCGTTGAATGGAGGCCAGATACGCAGTATTTT,CSVEWRPDTQYF
.,few,TRBV19,TRBJ1-5,TGTGCCAGTAGTATCCGGAAGCAGAGCAATCAGCCCCAGCATTTT,CASSIRKQSNQPQHF
.,.,TRBV6-5,TRBJ2-6,TGTGCCAGCAGCCCCCTGTCCGGCTCTGGGGCCAACGTCCTGACTTTC,CASSPLSGSGANVLTF
TRBD1,few,TRBV5-6,TRBJ1-3,TGTGCCAGCAGCTTTGGGGACAGTCCTGGAAACACCATATATTTT,CASSFGDSPGNTIYF
.,few,TRBV24-1,TRBJ2-3,TGTGCCACCAGTGATGGGGACCTCAGGTCAGATACGCAGTATTTT,CATSDGDLRSDTQYF
TRBD2,many,TRBV7-2,TRBJ2-1,TGTGCCAGCAGCCCCTCTCACTGGCGGGAGAGGAATGAGCAGTTCTTC,CASSPSHWRERNEQFF
TRBD1,many,TRBV7-2,TRBJ1-3,TGTGCCAGCAGCACTGGGACAGGACACTCTGGAAACACCATATATTTT,CASSTGTGHSGNTIYF
.,few,TRBV7-2,TRBJ1-3,TGTGCCAGCAGCCGACATGCCGTACCGGGACAAACGGCCTCTGGAAACACCATATATTTT,CASSRHAVPGQTASGNTIYF
.,.,TRBV29-1,TRBJ2-5,TGCAGCGCCGAACCGAACGTAGGAATGGAGACCCAGTACTTC,CSAEPNVGMETQYF
TRBD1,few,TRBV7-9,TRBJ2-1,TGTGCCAGCAGCTTAGCGGGTCGACGGCAGGGGGATCAAGGGTCCTACAATGAGCAGTTCTTC,CASSLAGRRQGDQGSYNEQFF
.,.,TRBV15,TRBJ1-4,TGTGCCACCAGCAGAGATCTCGGGGAGGGTGAGGAAAAACTGTTTTTT,CATSRDLGEGEEKLFF
.,few,TRBV11-2,TRBJ2-3,TGTGCCAGCAGCTTAGGTCTCCACACAGATACGCAGTATTTT,CASSLGLHTDTQYF
.,.,TRBV4-2,TRBJ2-7,TGTGCCAGCAGCCAAGTAGAGGACAGGCGGGATTACGAGCAGTACTTC,CASSQVEDRRDYEQYF
TRBD2,few,TRBV11-3,TRBJ2-1,TGTGCCAGCAGCTTGGCGGCGGGAGGGGTGAATGAGCAGTTCTTC,CASSLAAGGVNEQFF
.,.,TRBV19,TRBJ2-6,TGTGCCAGTAGTATAGTTGAGAGGCAAGACTGGGCCAACGTCCTGACTTTC,CASSIVERQDWANVLTF